This T cell receptor beta chain was obtained from a study of T-cell reconstitution after alpha-beta-depleted transplantation in children (TCRdb year 2016). General notes on the study: Using TCR repertoire profiling, the study quantitatively followed how T-cell immune reconstitution unfolded in children after TCRalphabeta/CD19-depleted allogeneic hematopoietic cell transplantation.

The CDR3 is made up of 12 amino acids, end residues included. Only the CDR3 part of the read is kept: 36 bases, read in frame from the first base. Cut back by 6 bases and 1 base, the V and J ends lie 6 bases apart. The treatment or condition label of this sample denotes: allogeneic hematopoietic cell transplantation with graft depleted of TCRalphabeta T cells and CD19 B cells. The children who served as transplant recipients had been given grafts of TCRalphabeta/CD19-depleted allogeneic hematopoietic cells. As for this clonotype: No cognate antigen has been identified for it. Because it lacks the conserved phenylalanine or tryptophan at the end, this CDR3 is likely a read error.

The library relied on PCR. Sequenced using an Illumina HiSeq 2500. TCR library preparation used molecular barcoding, with unique molecular identifiers applied to normalize quantification of the TCRbeta repertoire. Clones were called with MiXCR by TCRdb after fastp trimmed the public reads at Q25, and only in-frame beta chains were retained. Each entry merges the rows of one CDR3 protein and shows their most common DNA and genes. In this sample the table shows roughly 220,000 distinct CDR3 sequences, under 8.5% of which occur a single time. The ten largest clones take up roughly 36% of the sample. Here is what the overall study found, with its caveats: Over subsequent months, a decline in hyperexpanded clone frequencies was noted, and after one year, T-cell counts and TCRbeta diversity were mostly ascribed to newly produced T cells. About two months after transplant, the apparently early recovery of alphabetaT-cell counts reportedly depended on just several hundred clones that had expanded rapidly and came from non-depleted graft cells. The high TCRbeta diversity at day 60 in some patients was ascribed to recipient T cells and intrathymic progenitors that had survived conditioning.

The chain employs TRBV12-3 or TRBV12-4 and TRBJ2-5, with the identity of the D gene unclear. The sequence was obtained from a male patient under 10 years old who had a stem cell transplant for acute myeloid leukemia, so the T cells may come from the graft donor. This material consisted of PBMCs, mostly from graft donor cells, taken 360 days after TCRalphabeta/CD19-depleted stem cell transplant. The DNA sequence is as follows: TGTGCCAGCAGGGGTATCCAAGAGACCCAGTACTAC. This codes for CASRGIQETQYY.